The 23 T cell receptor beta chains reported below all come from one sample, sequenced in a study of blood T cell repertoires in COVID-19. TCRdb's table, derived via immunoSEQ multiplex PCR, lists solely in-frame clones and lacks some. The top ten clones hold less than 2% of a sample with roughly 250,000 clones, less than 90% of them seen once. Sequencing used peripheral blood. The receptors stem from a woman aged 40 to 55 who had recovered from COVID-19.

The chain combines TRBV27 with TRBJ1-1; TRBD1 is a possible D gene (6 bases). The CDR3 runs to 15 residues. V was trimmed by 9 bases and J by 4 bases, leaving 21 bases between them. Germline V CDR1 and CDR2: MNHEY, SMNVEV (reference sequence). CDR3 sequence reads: CASHFQGTPGTEAFF. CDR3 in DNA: TGTGCCAGTCACTTTCAGGGGACCCCGGGCACTGAAGCTTTCTTT.

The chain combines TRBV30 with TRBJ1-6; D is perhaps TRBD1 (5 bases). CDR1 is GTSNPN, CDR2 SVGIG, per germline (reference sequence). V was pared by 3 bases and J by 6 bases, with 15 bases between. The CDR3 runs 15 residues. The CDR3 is CAWRTRTQPNSPLHF. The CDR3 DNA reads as TGTGCCTGGAGGACTAGGACACAGCCTAATTCACCCCTCCACTTT.

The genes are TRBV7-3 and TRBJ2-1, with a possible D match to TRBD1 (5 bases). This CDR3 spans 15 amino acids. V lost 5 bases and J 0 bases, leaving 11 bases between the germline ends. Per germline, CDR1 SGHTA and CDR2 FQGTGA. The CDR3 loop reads CASSPGWASYNEQFF. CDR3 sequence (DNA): TGTGCCAGCAGCCCAGGGTGGGCCTCCTACAATGAGCAGTTCTTC.

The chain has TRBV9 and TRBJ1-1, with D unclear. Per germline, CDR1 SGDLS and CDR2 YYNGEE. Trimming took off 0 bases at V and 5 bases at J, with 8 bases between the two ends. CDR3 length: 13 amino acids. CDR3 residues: CASSVGATTEAFF. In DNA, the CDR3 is TGTGCCAGCAGCGTAGGGGCAACGACTGAAGCTTTCTTT.

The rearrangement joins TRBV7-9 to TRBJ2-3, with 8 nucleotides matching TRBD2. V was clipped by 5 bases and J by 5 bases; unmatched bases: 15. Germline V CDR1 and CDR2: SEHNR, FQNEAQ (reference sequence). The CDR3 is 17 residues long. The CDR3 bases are TGTGCCAGCAGCCCCAGACTCGGTAGCGGGGTAGGAGATACGCAGTATTTT. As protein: CASSPRLGSGVGDTQYF. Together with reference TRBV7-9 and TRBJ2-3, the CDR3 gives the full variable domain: DTGVSQNPRHKITKRGQNVTFRCDPISEHNRLYWYRQTLGQGPEFLTYFQNEAQLEKSRLLSDRFSAERPKGSFSTLEIQRTEQGDSAMYLCASSPRLGSGVGDTQYFGPGTRLTVL.

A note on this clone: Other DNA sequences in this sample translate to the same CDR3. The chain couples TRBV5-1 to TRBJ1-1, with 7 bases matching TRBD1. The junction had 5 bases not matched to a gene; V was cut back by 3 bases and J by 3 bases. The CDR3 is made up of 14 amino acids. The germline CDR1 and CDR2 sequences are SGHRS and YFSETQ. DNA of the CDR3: TGCGCCAGCAGCTCGACAGGGCGGGACACTGAAGCTTTCTTT. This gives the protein CASSSTGRDTEAFF.

This CDR3 reads CASSLTIEYEQYF. The CDR3 bases are TGCGCCAGCAGCTTGACGATTGAGTACGAGCAGTACTTC. The chain couples TRBV5-1 to TRBJ2-7, with unresolved D. The CDR3 runs 13 residues. Trimming cost V 1 base and J 4 bases, with 9 bases left between them. CDR1 is SGHRS and CDR2 is YFSETQ in the germline V gene.

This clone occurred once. CDR3 sequence reads: CASSPRAGPTDTQYF. CDR3 nucleotides: TGTGCCAGCAGCCCACGGGCGGGGCCCACAGATACGCAGTATTTT. The rearrangement links TRBV7-2 to TRBJ2-3, with a weak D call TRBD2 (6 bases). Between the trimmed V and J ends, which lost 5 bases and 2 bases, there was a span of 14 bases. This CDR3 region has 15 residues. Germline loops: CDR1 SGHTA, CDR2 FQGNSA.

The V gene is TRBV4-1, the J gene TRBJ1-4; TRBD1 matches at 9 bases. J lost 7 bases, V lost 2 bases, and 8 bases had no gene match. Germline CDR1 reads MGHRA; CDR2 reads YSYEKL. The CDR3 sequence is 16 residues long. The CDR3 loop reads CASSQRHRGPGEKLFF. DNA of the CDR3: TGCGCCAGCAGCCAACGGCACAGGGGGCCTGGTGAAAAACTGTTTTTT.

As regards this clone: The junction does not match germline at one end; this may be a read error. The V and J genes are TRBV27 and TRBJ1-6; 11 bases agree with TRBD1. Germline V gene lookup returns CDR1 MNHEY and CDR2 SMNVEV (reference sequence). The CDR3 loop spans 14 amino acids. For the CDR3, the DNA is TGTGCCAGCAGTTCCGGACAGGGGGCCCACCAGAGTTACTTT. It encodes CASSSGQGAHQSYF.

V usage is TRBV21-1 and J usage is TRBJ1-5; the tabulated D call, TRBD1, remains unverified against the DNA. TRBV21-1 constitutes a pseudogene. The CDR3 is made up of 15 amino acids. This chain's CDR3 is CASSKVRWASQPQHF. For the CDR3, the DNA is TGTGCCAGCAGCAAAGTTAGGTGGGCATCCCAGCCCCAGCATTTT.

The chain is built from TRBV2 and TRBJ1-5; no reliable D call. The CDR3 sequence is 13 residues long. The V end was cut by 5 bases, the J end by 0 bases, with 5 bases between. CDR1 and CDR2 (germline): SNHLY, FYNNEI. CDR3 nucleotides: TGTGCCAGCAGTTTATATAGCAATCAGCCCCAGCATTTT. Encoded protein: CASSLYSNQPQHF.

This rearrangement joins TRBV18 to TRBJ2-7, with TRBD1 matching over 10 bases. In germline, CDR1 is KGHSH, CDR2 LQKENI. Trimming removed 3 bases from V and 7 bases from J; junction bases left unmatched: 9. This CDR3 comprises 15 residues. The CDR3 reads CASSPPGQGTGEQYF. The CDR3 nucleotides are TGTGCCAGCTCACCCCCGGGACAGGGGACGGGGGAGCAGTACTTC.

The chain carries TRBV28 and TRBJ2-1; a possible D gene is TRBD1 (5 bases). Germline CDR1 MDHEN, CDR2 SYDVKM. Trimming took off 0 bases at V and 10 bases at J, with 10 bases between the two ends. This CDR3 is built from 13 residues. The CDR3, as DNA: TGTGCCAGCAGTTTATGGGACATGTTCGAGCAGTTCTTC. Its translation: CASSLWDMFEQFF.

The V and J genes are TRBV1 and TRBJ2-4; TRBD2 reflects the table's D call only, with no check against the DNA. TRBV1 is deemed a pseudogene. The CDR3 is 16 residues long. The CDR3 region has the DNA TGCACCAGCAGTTCCATTCCCGAGAAGGCCAAAAACATTCAGTACTTC. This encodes CTSSSIPEKAKNIQYF.

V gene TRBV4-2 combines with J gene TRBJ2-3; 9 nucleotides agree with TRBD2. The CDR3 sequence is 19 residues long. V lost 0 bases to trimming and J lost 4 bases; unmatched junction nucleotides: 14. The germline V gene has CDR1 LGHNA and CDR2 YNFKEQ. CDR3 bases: TGTGCCAGCAGCCAAGATCAAGGCTCGGCGGGGGGGAGCGCAGATACGCAGTATTTT. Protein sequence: CASSQDQGSAGGSADTQYF.

The CDR3 protein is CASSLGGGAVDTQYF. In DNA form, the CDR3 reads TGTGCCAGCAGCTTAGGCGGGGGGGCCGTAGATACGCAGTATTTT. V is TRBV7-9 and J is TRBJ2-3, with 9 bases lining up with TRBD2. The CDR3 runs 15 residues. Germline V gives CDR1 SEHNR, CDR2 FQNEAQ (reference sequence). V shed 1 base, J shed 5 bases, and the junction held 4 bases outside the gene matches.

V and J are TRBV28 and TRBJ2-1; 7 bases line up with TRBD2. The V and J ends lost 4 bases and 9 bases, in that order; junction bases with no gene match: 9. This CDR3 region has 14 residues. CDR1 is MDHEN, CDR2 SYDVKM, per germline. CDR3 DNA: TGTGCCAGCAGTTCAGGACTAGTACGGGGTGAGCAGTTCTTC. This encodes CASSSGLVRGEQFF.

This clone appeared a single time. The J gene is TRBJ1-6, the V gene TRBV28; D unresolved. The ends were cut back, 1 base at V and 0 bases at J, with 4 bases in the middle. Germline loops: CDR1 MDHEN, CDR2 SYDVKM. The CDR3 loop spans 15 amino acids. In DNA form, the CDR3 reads TGTGCCAGCAGTTTATCCGGCTCCTATAATTCACCCCTCCACTTT. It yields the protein CASSLSGSYNSPLHF.

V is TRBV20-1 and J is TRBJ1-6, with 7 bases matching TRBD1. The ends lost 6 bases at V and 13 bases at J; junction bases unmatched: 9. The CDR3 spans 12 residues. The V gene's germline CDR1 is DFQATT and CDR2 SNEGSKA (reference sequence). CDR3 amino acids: CSASTQGFPLHF. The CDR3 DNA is TGCAGTGCGAGTACACAGGGGTTCCCCCTCCACTTT.

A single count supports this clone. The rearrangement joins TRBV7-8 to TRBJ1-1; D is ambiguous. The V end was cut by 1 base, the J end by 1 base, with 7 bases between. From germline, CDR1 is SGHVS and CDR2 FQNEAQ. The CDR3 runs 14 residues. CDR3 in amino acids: CASSLVARNTEAFF. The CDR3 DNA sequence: TGTGCCAGCAGCTTAGTAGCTAGGAACACTGAAGCTTTCTTT.

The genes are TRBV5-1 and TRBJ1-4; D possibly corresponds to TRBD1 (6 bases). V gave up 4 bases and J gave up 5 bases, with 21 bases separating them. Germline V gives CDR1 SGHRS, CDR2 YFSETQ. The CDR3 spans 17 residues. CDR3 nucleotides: TGCGCCAGCAGCGCACGCCCTAGGACAGACACCAATGAAAAACTGTTTTTT. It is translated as CASSARPRTDTNEKLFF.

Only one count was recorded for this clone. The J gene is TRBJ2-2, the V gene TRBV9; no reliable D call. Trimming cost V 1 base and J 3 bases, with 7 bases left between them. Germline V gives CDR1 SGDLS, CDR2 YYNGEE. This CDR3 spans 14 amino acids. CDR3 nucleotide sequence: TGTGCCAGCAGCGTAAATCGGGACACCGGGGAGCTGTTTTTT. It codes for CASSVNRDTGELFF.